This TCR beta chain came from a study of control samples from healthy donors and cancer patients. This table comes from immunoSEQ multiplex PCR, and its TCRdb copy is limited to in-frame clones, with some not included. Altogether about 130,000 clones are present, about 90% being singletons, with the ten largest covering 2% to 2.5%. Germline loops: CDR1 SGHDN, CDR2 FVKESK. V dropped 4 bases and J dropped 2; count of bases not matched to a gene: 1. The CDR3 length is 13 residues. Material for sequencing was blood. The rearrangement joins TRBV14 to TRBJ2-5, with 7 bases that match TRBD1. This TCR derives from a woman aged 45-60 years in good health. CDR3 nucleotides: TGTGCCAGCAGCCCGGGACAGCAAGAGACCCAGTACTTC. Residues: CASSPGQQETQYF.